Sequencing of this T cell receptor beta chain was carried out in a study of CD8+CD57+ T cells in acquired aplastic anemia. The study's findings and limits: Some 29 CD8+ CDR3 sequences were shared between patients and controls.

Germline-derived CDR1 and CDR2 are SNHLY and FYNNEI. This CDR3 has 12 residues. V shed 10 bases and J 3 bases; nucleotides not matched to a gene: 5. In regard to this clonotype: Its target is not known.

The use of genomic DNA as template underpinned the TCR beta VDJ and CDR3 profiling. TCRdb reprocessed the reads via MiXCR and lists one record per CDR3 protein. The table shows 35,000 to 45,000 distinct CDR3 sequences, with 55% to 80% occurring only once. Sequenced sample: sorted CD4+, CD8+, or CD8+CD57+ T cells (not recorded which) from PBMCs. The TCR comes from a human donor in good health, serving as a control. The V gene is TRBV2, the J gene TRBJ1-2; TRBD1 matches at 7 bases. CDR3 amino acids: CATQGEDYGYTF. DNA for the CDR3: TGTGCCACCCAGGGGGAAGACTATGGCTACACCTTC.